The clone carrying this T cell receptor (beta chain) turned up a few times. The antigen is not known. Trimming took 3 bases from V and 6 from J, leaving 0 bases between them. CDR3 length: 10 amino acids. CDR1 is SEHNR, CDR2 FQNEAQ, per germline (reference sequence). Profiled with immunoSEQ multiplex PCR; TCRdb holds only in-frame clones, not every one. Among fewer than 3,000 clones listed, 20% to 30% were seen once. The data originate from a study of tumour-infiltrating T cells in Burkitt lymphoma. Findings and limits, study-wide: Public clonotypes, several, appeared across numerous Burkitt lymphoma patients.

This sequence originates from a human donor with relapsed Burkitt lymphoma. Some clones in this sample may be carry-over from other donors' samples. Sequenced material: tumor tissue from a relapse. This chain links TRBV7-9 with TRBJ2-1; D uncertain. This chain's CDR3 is CASSFNEQFF. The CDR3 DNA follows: TGTGCCAGCAGCTTCAATGAGCAGTTCTTC.